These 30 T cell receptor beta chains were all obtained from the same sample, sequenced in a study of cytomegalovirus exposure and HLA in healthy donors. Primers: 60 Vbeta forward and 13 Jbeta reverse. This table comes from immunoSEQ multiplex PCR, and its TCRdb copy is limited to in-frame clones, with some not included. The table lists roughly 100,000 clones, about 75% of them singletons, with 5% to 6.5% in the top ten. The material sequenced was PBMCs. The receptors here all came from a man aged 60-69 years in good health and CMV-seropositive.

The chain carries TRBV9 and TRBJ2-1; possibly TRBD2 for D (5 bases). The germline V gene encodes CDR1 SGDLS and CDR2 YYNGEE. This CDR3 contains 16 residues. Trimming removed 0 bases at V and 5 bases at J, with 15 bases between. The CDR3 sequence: CASSVDPAENHNEQFF. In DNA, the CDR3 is TGTGCCAGCAGCGTAGATCCAGCGGAAAACCACAATGAGCAGTTCTTC.

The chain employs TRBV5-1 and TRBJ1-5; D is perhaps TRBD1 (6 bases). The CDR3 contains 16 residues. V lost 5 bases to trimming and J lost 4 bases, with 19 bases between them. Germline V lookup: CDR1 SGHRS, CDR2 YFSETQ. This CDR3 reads CASRPTGPRANQPQHF. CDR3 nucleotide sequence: TGCGCCAGCAGACCCACAGGGCCCCGGGCGAATCAGCCCCAGCATTTT.

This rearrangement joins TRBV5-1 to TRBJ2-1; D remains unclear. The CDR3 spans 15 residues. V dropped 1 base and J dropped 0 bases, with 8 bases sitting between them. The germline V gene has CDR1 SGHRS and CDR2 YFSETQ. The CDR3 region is CASSLLQNSYNEQFF. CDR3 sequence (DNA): TGCGCCAGCAGCTTGTTACAGAACTCCTACAATGAGCAGTTCTTC.

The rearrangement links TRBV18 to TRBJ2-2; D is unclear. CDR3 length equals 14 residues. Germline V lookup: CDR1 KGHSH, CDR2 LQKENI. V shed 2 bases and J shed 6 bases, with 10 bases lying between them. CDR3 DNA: TGTGCCAGCTCACCAGCGGTAGGCTCCGGGGAGCTGTTTTTT. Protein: CASSPAVGSGELFF.

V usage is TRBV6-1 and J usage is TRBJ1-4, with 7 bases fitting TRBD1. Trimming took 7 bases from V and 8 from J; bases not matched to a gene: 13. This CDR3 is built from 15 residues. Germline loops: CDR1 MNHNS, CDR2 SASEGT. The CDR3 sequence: CASTKGGFEEEKLFF. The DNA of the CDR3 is TGTGCCAGCACCAAAGGGGGCTTCGAAGAAGAAAAACTGTTTTTT.

The CDR3 DNA reads TGTGCCAGCAGCTTAGCACTAGGGAGCACAGATACGCAGTATTTT. Protein: CASSLALGSTDTQYF. This rearrangement joins TRBV13 to TRBJ2-3; D might be TRBD2 (5 bases). This CDR3 has 15 amino acids. Trimming took off 1 base at V and 0 bases at J, with 8 bases between the two ends. Germline lookup yields CDR1 PRHDT and CDR2 FYEKMQ (reference sequence).

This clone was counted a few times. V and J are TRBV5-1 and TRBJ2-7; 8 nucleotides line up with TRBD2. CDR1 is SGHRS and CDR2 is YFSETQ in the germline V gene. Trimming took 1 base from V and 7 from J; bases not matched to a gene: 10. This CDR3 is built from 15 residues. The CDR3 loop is CASSLTGGLSEEQYF. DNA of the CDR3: TGCGCCAGCAGCTTGACGGGGGGGCTGTCAGAAGAGCAGTACTTC.

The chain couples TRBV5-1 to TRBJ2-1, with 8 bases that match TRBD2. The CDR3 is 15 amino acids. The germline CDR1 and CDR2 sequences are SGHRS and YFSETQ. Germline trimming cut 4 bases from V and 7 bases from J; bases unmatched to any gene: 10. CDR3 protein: CASSLPAGGANEQFF. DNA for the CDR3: TGCGCCAGCAGCCTACCTGCGGGGGGTGCTAATGAGCAGTTCTTC.

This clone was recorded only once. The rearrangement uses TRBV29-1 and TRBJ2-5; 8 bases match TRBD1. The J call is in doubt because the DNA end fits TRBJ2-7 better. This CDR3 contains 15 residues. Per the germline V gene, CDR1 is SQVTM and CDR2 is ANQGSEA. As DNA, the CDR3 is TGCAGCGTCGAGCCGGGGACAGGTTCTTCCTACGAGCAGTACTTC. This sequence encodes CSVEPGTGSSYEQYF.

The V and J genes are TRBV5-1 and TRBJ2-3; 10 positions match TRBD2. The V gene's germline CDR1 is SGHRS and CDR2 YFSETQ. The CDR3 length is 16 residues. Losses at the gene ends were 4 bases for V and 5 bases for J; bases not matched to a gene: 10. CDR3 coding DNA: TGCGCCAGCAGCCCCCACGAGCGGGGGGGTCAAGATACGCAGTATTTT. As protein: CASSPHERGGQDTQYF.

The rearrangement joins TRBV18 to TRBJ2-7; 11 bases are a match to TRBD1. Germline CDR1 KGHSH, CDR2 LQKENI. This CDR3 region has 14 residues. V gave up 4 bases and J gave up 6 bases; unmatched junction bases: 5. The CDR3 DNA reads TGTGCCAGCTCACTCGGACAGGGGGCGGGCGAGCAGTACTTC. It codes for CASSLGQGAGEQYF.

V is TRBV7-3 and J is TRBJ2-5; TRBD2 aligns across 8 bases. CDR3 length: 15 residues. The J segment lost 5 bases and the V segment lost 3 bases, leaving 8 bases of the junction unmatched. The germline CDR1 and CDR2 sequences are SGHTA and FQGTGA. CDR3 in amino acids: CASSFTGGRQETQYF. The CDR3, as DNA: TGTGCCAGCAGCTTTACGGGGGGGCGTCAGGAGACCCAGTACTTC. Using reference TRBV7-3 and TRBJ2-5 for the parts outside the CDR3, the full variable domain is GAGVSQTPSNKVTEKGKYVELRCDPISGHTALYWYRQSLGQGPEFLIYFQGTGAADDSGLPNDRFFAVRPEGSVSTLKIQRTERGDSAVYLCASSFTGGRQETQYFGPGTRLLVL.

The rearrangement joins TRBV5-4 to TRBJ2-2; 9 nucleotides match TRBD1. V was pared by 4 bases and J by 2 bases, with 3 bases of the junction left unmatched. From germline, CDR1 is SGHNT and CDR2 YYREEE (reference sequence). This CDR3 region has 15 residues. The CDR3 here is CASSPTGGNTGELFF. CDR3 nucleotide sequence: TGTGCCAGCAGCCCGACAGGGGGTAACACCGGGGAGCTGTTTTTT.

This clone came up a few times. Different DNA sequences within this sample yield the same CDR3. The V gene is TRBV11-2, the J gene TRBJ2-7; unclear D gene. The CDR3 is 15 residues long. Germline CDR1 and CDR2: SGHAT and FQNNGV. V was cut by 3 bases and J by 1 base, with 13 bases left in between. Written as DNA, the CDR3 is TGTGCCAGCAGCTTGCTTGGCGGAGTATCCTACGAGCAGTACTTC. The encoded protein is CASSLLGGVSYEQYF.

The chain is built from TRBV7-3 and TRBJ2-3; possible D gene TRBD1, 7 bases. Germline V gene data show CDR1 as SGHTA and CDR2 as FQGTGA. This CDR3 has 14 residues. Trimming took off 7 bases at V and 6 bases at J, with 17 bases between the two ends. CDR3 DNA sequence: TGTGCCAGCAACCAGGGGGGCGCGCGGGATACGCAGTATTTT. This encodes CASNQGGARDTQYF.

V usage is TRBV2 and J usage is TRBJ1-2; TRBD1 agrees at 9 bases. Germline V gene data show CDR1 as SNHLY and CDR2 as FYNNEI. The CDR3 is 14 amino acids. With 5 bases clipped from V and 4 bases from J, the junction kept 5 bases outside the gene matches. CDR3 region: CASSKDRGFYGYTF. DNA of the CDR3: TGTGCCAGCAGTAAGGACAGGGGTTTCTATGGCTACACCTTC.

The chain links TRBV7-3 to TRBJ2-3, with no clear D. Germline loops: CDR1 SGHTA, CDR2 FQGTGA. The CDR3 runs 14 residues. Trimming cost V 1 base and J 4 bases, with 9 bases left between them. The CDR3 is CASSLSSVADTQYF. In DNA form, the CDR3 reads TGTGCCAGCAGCTTAAGTTCAGTTGCAGATACGCAGTATTTT.

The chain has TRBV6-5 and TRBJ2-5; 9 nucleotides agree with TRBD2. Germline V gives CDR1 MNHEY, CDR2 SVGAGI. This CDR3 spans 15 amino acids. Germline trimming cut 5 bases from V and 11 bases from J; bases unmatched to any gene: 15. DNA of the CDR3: TGTGCCAGCAGTCGAAGCGGGGGGCCGGTAGGAGAGCAGTACTTC. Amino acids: CASSRSGGPVGEQYF.

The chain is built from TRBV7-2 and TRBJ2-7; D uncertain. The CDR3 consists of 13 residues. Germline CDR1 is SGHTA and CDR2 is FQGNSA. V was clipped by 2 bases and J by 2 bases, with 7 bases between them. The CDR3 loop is CASSLTGPYEQYF. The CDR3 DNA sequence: TGTGCCAGCAGCTTAACTGGTCCCTACGAGCAGTACTTC.

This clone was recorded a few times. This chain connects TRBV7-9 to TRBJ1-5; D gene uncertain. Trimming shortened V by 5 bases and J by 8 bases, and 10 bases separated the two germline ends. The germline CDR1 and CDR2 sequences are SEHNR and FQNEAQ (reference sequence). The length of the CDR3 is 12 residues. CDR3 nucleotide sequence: TGTGCCAGCAGCCCAGAGGAGGAGCCCCAGCATTTT. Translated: CASSPEEEPQHF. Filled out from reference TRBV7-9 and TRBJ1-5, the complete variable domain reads DTGVSQNPRHKITKRGQNVTFRCDPISEHNRLYWYRQTLGQGPEFLTYFQNEAQLEKSRLLSDRFSAERPKGSFSTLEIQRTEQGDSAMYLCASSPEEEPQHFGDGTRLSIL.

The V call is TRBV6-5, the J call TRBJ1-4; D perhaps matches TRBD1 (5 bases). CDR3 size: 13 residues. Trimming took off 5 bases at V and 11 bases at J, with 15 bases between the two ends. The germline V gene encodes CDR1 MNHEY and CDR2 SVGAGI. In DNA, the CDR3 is TGTGCCAGCAGTCTTATACAGGTTGGGAAACTGTTTTTT. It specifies CASSLIQVGKLFF.

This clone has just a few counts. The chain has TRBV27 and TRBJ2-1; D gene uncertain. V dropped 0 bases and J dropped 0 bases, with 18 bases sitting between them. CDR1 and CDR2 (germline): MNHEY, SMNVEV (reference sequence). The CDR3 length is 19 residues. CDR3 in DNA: TGTGCCAGCAGTTTATCGGGTGGAGTTCCCAAGAGCTCCTACAATGAGCAGTTCTTC. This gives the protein CASSLSGGVPKSSYNEQFF.

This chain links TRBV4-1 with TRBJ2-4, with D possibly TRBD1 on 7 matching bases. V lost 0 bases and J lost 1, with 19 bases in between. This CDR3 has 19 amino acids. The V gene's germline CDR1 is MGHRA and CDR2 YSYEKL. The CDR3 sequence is CASSQEFGGMTGAKNIQYF. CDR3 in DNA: TGCGCCAGCAGCCAAGAATTCGGGGGAATGACAGGGGCCAAAAACATTCAGTACTTC.

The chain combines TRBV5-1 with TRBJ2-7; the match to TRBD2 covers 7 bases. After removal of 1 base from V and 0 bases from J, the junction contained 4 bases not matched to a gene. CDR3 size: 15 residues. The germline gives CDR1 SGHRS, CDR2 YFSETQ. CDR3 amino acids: CASSLLGGTSYEQYF. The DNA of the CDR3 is TGCGCCAGCAGCTTGTTGGGGGGGACCTCCTACGAGCAGTACTTC.

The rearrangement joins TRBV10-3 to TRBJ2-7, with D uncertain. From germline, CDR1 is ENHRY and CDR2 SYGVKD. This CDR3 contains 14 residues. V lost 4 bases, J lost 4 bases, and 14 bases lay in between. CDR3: CAISGKENGYEQYF. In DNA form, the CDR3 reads TGTGCCATCAGTGGAAAAGAAAACGGTTACGAGCAGTACTTC.

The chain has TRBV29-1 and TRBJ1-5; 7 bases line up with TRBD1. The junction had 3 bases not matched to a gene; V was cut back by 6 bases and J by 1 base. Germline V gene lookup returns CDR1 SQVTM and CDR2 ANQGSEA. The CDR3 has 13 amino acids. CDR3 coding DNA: TGCAGCGTCGCACAGGGGAGCAATCAGCCCCAGCATTTT. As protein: CSVAQGSNQPQHF.

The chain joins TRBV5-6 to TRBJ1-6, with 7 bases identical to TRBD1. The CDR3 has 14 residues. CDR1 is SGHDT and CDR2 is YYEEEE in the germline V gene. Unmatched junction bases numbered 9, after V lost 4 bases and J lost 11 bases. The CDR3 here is CASSITGAEAPLHF. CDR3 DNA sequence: TGTGCCAGCAGCATTACAGGGGCGGAGGCACCCCTCCACTTT.

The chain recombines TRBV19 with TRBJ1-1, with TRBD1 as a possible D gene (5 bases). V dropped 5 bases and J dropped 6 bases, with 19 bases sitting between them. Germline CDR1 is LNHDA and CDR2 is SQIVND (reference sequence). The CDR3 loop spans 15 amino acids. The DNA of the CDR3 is TGTGCCAGTAGTCCTGACGTGGGACTCCACGCTGAAGCTTTCTTT. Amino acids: CASSPDVGLHAEAFF.

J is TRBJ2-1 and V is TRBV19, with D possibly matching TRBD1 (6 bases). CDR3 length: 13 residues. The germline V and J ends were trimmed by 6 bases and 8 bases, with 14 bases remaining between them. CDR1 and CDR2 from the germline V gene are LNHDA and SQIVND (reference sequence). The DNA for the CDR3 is TGTGCCAGTAGCGGACAGTTGTTCCATGAGCAGTTCTTC. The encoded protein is CASSGQLFHEQFF. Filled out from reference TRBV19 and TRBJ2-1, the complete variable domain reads DGGITQSPKYLFRKEGQNVTLSCEQNLNHDAMYWYRQDPGQGLRLIYYSQIVNDFQKGDIAEGYSVSREKKESFPLTVTSAQKNPTAFYLCASSGQLFHEQFFGPGTRLTVL.

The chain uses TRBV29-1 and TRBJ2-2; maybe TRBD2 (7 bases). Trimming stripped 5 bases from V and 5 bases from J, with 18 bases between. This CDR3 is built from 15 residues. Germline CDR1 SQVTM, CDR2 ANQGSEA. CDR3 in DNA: TGCAGCGTTACGCTTTCGGGGGGCTGGACCGGGGAGCTGTTTTTT. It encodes CSVTLSGGWTGELFF.